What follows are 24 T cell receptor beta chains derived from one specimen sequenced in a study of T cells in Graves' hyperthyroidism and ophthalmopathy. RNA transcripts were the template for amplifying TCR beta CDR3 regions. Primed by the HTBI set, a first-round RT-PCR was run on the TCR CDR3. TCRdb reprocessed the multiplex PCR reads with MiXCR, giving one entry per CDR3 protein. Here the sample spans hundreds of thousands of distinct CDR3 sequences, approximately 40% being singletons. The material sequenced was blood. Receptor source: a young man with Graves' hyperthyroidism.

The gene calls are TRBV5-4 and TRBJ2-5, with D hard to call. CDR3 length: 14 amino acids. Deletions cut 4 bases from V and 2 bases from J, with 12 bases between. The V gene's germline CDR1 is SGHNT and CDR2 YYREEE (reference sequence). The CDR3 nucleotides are TGTGCCAGCAGCCAAGGGTCAGCTCAAGAGACCCAGTACTTC. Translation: CASSQGSAQETQYF.

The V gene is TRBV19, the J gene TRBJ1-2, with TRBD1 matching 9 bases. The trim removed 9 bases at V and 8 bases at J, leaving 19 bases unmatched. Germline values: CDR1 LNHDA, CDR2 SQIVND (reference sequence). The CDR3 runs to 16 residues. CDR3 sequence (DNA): TGTGCCAGCAGCTGGCCGGGACAGGGTGCCGTCAGCGGCTACACCTTC. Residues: CASSWPGQGAVSGYTF.

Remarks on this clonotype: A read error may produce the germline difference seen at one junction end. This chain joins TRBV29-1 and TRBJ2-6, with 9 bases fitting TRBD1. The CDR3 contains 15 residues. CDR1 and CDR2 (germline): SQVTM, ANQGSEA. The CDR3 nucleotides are TGCAGCGCTAGGGGACAGGGCCCTGGGGCCAACGTCCCGACTTTC. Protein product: CSARGQGPGANVPTF.

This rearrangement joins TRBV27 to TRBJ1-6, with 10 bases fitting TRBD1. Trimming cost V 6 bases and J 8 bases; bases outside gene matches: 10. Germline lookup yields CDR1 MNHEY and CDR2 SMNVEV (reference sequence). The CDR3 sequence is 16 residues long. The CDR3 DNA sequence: TGTGCCAGCAGAAGTCTCTCTGGGACAGGGGATTCACCCCTCCACTTT. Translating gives CASRSLSGTGDSPLHF.

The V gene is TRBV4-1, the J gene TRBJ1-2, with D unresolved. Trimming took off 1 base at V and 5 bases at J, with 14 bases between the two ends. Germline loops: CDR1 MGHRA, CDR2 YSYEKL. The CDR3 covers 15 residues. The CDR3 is CASSQVDSGGYGYTF. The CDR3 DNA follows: TGCGCCAGCAGCCAAGTGGACTCCGGAGGGTATGGCTACACCTTC.

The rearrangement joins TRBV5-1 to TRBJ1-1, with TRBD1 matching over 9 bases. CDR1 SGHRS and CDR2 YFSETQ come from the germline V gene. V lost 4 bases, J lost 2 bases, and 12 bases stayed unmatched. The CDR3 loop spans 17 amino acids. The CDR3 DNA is TGCGCCAGCAGCAACTACCGGGACAGGGCTAGAAACACTGAAGCTTTCTTT. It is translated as CASSNYRDRARNTEAFF.

The DNA of the CDR3 is TGTGCCATATACGGGCCTACCCGCCGGGAGCTGTTTTTT. Its translation: CAIYGPTRRELFF. This rearrangement joins TRBV6-6 to TRBJ2-2; D is ambiguous. The V end was cut by 10 bases, the J end by 9 bases, with 18 bases between. CDR1 is MNHNY, CDR2 SVGAGI, per germline (reference sequence). This CDR3 is 13 amino acids long.

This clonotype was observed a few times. The CDR3 is CASSETGGARSPLHF. CDR3 DNA: TGTGCCAGCAGTGAAACGGGGGGCGCACGGTCACCCCTCCACTTT. The V gene is TRBV2, the J gene TRBJ1-6, with a tentative D call TRBD1 (6 bases). V shed 2 bases and J shed 10 bases, with 15 bases lying between them. Germline CDR1 and CDR2: SNHLY and FYNNEI. The CDR3 has 15 amino acids. Full variable domain (remainder filled in from reference TRBV2 and TRBJ1-6): EPEVTQTPSHQVTQMGQEVILRCVPISNHLYFYWYRQILGQKVEFLVSFYNNEISEKSEIFDDQFSVERPDGSNFTLKIRSTKLEDSAMYFCASSETGGARSPLHFGNGTRLTVT.

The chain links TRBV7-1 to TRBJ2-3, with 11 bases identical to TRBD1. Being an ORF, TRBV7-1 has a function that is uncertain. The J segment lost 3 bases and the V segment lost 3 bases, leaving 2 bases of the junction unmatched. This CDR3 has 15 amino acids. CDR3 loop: CASSSGQGATDTQYF. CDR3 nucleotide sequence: TGTGCCAGCAGCTCCGGACAGGGGGCGACAGATACGCAGTATTTT.

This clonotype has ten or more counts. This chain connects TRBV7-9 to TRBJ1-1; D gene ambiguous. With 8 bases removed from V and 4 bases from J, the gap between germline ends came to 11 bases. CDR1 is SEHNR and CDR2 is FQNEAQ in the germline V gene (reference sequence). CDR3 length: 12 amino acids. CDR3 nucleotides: TGTGCCAGCCACGGGGTGGGCACTGAAGCTTTCTTT. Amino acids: CASHGVGTEAFF. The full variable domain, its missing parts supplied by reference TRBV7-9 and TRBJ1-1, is DTGVSQNPRHKITKRGQNVTFRCDPISEHNRLYWYRQTLGQGPEFLTYFQNEAQLEKSRLLSDRFSAERPKGSFSTLEIQRTEQGDSAMYLCASHGVGTEAFFGQGTRLTVV.

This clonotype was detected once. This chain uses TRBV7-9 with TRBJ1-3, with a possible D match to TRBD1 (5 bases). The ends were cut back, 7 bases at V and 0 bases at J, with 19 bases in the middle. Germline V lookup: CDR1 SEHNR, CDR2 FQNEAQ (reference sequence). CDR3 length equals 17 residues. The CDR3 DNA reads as TGTGCCAGCACCACGGGGGGTCCAGCCTTCTCTGGAAACACCATATATTTT. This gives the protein CASTTGGPAFSGNTIYF.

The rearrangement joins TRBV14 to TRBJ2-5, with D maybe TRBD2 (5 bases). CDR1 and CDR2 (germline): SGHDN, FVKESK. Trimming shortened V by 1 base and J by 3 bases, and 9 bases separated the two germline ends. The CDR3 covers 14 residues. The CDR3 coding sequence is TGTGCCAGCAGCCAAGCCCGGGGAAAAGAGACCCAGTACTTC. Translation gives CASSQARGKETQYF.

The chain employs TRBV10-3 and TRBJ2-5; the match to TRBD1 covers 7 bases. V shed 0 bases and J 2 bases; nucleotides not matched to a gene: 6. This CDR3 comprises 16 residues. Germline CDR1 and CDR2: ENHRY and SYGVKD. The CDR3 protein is CAISESRQGPQETQYF. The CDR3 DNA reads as TGTGCCATCAGTGAGTCGAGACAGGGACCACAAGAGACCCAGTACTTC.

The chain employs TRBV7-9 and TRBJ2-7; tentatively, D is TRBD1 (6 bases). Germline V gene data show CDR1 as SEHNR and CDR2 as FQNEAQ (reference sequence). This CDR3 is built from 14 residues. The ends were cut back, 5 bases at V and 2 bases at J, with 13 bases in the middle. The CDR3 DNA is TGTGCCAGCAGCGCGCCGGGACACACCTACGAGCAGTACTTC. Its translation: CASSAPGHTYEQYF. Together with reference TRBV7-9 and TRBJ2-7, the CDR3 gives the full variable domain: DTGVSQNPRHKITKRGQNVTFRCDPISEHNRLYWYRQTLGQGPEFLTYFQNEAQLEKSRLLSDRFSAERPKGSFSTLEIQRTEQGDSAMYLCASSAPGHTYEQYFGPGTRLTVT.

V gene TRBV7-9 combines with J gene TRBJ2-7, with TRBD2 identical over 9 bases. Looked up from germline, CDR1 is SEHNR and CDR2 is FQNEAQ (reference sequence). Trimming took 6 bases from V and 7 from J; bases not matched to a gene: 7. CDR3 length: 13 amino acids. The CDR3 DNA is TGTGCCAGCAGACGCGGGGGGGCCTTTGAGCAGTACTTC. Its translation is CASRRGGAFEQYF.

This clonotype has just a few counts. The CDR3 DNA sequence: TGTGCCATCAGTGAGGAACTAGGGGAGACCCAGTACTTC. Its protein is CAISEELGETQYF. The chain is built from TRBV10-3 and TRBJ2-5; D may be TRBD2 (5 bases). Germline V gene sequence: CDR1 ENHRY, CDR2 SYGVKD. Trimming took off 2 bases at V and 5 bases at J, with 9 bases between the two ends. The CDR3 totals 13 residues.

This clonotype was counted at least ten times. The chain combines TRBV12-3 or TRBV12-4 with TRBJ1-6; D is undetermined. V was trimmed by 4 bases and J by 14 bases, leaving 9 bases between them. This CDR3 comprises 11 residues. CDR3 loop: CASSSHETLHF. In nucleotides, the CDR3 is TGTGCCAGCAGTTCCCACGAAACCCTCCACTTT.

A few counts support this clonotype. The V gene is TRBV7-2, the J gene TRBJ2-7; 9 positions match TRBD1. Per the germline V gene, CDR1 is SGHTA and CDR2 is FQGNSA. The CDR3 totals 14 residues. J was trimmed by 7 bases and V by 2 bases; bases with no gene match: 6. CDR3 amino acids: CASSLLTGGIEQYF. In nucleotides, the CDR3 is TGTGCCAGCAGCTTACTCACAGGGGGCATAGAGCAGTACTTC.

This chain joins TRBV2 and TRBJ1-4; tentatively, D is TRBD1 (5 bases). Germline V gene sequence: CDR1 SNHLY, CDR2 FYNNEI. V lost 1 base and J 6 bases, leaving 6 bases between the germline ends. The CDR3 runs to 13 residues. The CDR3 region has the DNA TGTGCCAGCAGTGAAGAAGGGGATGAAAAACTGTTTTTT. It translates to CASSEEGDEKLFF.

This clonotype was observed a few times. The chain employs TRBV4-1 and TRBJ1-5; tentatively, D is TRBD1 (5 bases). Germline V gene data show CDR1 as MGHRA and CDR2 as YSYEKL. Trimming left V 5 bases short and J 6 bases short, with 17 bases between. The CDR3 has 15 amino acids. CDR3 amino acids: CASSVGGQGGQPQHF. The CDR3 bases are TGCGCCAGCAGCGTAGGAGGGCAGGGAGGTCAGCCCCAGCATTTT.

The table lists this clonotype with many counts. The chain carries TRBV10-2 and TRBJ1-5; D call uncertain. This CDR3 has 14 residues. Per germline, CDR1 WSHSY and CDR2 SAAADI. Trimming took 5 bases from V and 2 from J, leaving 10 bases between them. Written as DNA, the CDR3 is TGCGCCAGCAGTACCGGGAGGGGCAATCAGCCCCAGCATTTT. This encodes CASSTGRGNQPQHF.

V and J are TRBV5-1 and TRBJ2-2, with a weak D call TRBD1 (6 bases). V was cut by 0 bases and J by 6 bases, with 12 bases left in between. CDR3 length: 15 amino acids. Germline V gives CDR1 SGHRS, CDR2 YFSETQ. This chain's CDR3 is CASSLAGQGSGELFF. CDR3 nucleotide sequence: TGCGCCAGCAGCTTGGCGGGACAAGGGTCCGGGGAGCTGTTTTTT.

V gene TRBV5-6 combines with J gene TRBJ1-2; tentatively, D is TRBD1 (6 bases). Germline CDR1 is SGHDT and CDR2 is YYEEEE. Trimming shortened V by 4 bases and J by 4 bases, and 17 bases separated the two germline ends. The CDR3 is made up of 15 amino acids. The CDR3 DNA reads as TGTGCCAGCAGCACCGCACAGGGAGCCCTCTATGGCTACACCTTC. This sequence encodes CASSTAQGALYGYTF.

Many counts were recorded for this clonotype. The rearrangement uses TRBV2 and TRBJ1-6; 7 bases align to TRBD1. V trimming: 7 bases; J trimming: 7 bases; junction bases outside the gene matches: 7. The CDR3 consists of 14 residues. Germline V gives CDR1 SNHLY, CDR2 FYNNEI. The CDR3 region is CASTIRDRNSPLHF. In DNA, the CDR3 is TGTGCCAGCACCATACGGGACAGAAATTCACCCCTCCACTTT.